This TCR beta chain was sequenced in a study of vaccination and CD4 T cells after COVID-19. About the research overall: In culture, cells were exposed to overlapping spike peptides from SARS-CoV-2, HCoV-NL63, HCoV-OC43 and HCoV-229E. Findings and limits, study-wide: Convalescent patients' vaccine-specific clones were spike mono-reactive in 304 of 307 cases.

The CDR3 spans 12 residues. Trimming took off 4 bases at V and 2 bases at J, with 3 bases between the two ends. Germline values: CDR1 WSHSY, CDR2 SAAADI. Described treatment: approximately 9-day PBMC culture with coronavirus spike peptide pools or control peptides (ViraFEST assay). With respect to this clonotype: Its antigen is as yet unknown.

Sequence data for DNA of cultured CD4+ T cells were generated by the Oncomine TCR Beta short-read assay. Using its own MiXCR run on the PCR reads, TCRdb lists one record per CDR3 protein. The data contain about 9,100 distinct CDR3 sequences, approximately 60% of them singletons. The sequenced sample was cultured CD4+ T cells from blood, obtained after SARS-CoV-2 vaccination. This receptor was taken from a human donor with COVID-19. The chain uses TRBV10-2 and TRBJ1-5; D not certain. In DNA form, the CDR3 reads TGCGCCAGCAGTGCAGGCAATCAGCCCCAGCATTTT. It translates to CASSAGNQPQHF.